This T cell receptor beta chain was found in a study of T cell clonality in common variable immunodeficiency. Most patients and controls had Caucasian heritage. Heparinized whole blood, 5 to 8 ml, came from each donor. The method was immunoSEQ multiplex PCR; TCRdb's version includes in-frame clones alone and lacks a portion of them. The sample contains under 60,000 clones, none of them singletons. This clone has ten or more counts. Its target is not known. The observed sequence ends 3 residues before the CDR3 terminus, with the missing tail filled in from the germline J gene. The germline V gene encodes CDR1 SGHAT and CDR2 FQNNGV. CDR3 length: 15 residues. Trimming cost V 4 bases and J 3 bases; bases outside gene matches: 6. Study conclusions and caveats: CVID subjects shared fewer TCRbeta clones than healthy controls did.

This clonotype originated in a person aged 18 to 75 in good health. The chain joins TRBV11-2 to TRBJ2-3; 8 positions agree with TRBD2. The sequencing sample was made of peripheral blood mononuclear cells. CDR3 region: CASSSGGRPTDTQYF. The CDR3 DNA, read in part, is TGTGCCAGCAGCTCCGGCGGGAGGCCGACAGATACG.